This T cell receptor (beta chain) was found in a study of beta chain features in type 1 diabetes (dated by TCRdb to 2017 to 2018). For the study in its entirety: Mean age, gender distribution, total cell number and subset yield did not differ between patients and healthy donors. A total of roughly 99,000,000 sorted cells were examined across all samples, and the number of cells per subset was strongly correlated with RNA yield. In the study, recently diagnosed type 1 diabetes patients and matched healthy donors were compared on the TCRB repertoires of their sorted circulating CD4+ T cell subsets. Regulatory and stem cell-like memory subsets were obtained from only 8 patients and about 8 healthy donors, while naive and central memory subsets were obtained from all 30 or so donors. Results the study describes overall, beyond this receptor: Naive, central memory and regulatory TCRB repertoires appeared to be more alike among patients than among healthy donors. In all four CD4+ subsets, TCRB CDR3 length was moderately but significantly shorter in type 1 diabetes patients. At VDJ recombination sites, type 1 diabetes patients had fewer insertions and more deleted nucleotides, which implies abnormalities in thymic rearrangement. Because cDNA was sequenced instead of genomic DNA, highly expressing activated cells could be over-represented, though the groups showed no difference in activation or CD3 levels. Shorter templates might have been favored by PCR, but patient and control samples were amplified and corrected together, so both groups would have been affected equally by any skew. HLA sub-analyses involved small numbers of individuals, so any influence of HLA type on TCRB rearrangement remained unresolved.

V ends up 9 bases short and J 5 bases short, with an unmatched junction base count of 3. CDR1 and CDR2 are read off the germline V gene as SNHLY and FYNNEI. The cysteine opens and the phenylalanine closes a CDR3 of 13 amino acids. Just CDR3 DNA is preserved here, 39 bases in frame from base 1. The entire isolated RNA was reverse transcribed using the High Capacity cDNA Reverse Transcription Kit, and thus expressed TCRB transcripts were sequenced. Naive, central memory and regulatory T cell samples underwent deep immunoSEQ sequencing, averaging about 3.57 million total reads per sample. After sorted cells were lysed in RLT buffer, RNA was extracted with DNase-treated RNeasy Micro or Mini kits, with the choice depending on cell number. To prevent cross-contamination, each cell subset was processed individually, whereas patient and healthy donor samples were processed jointly. TCRB sequences were amplified from cDNA with the immunoSEQ multiplex PCR, producing 87-bp fragments spanning the CDR3 region. The amplicons were sequenced using the Illumina HiSeq platform. The source study handled its data this way. PCR bias was computationally corrected using synthetic template baselines, reads within Hamming distance 2 were collapsed, and singletons that could not be merged were discarded. Reads were aligned to IMGT to assign V, D and J genes, CDR3 length, and insertions or deletions at six rearrangement sites. Within each subset, clonotype counts were normalized to sorted cell number, and only after that were true diversity and Gini coefficients computed with the tcR R package. Repertoire sharing was quantified using the overlap coefficient calculated on TCRB nucleotide sequences. TCRdb obtained this table from immuneACCESS and retained in-frame rearrangements with V and J assigned. These tables miss some clones; where compared with another copy, unresolved V genes account for less than half of the shortfall, and the remainder is unexplained. That table furnishes V, J and clone size, whereas the DNA furnished D and trimming. The sample records some 150,000 clones, roughly 48% of which are singletons. The ten largest clones represent 0.4% to 0.5% of the sample.

Each donor gave one peripheral blood draw, averaging approximately 0.11 L, which was collected into heparinised tubes. Using a panel that included CD45RO, CCR7, CD25, CD127, CD95 and CD27, naive, central memory, regulatory and stem cell-like memory CD4+ T cells were sorted on a BD FACSAria II. Every sorted population had a purity above 95%. Right away, PBMCs were isolated by Lymphoprep density gradient centrifugation and were stained directly, with no culture step. So that batch effects would be minimized, each experiment stained and sorted samples in pairs, pairing one healthy donor with one patient. For this clone: What antigen it recognizes has not been identified. Per-base quality was not reported, and no clone a single base away is much larger than it.

The sequence is built from TRBV2 and TRBJ1-6; 8 bases in the middle match TRBD1. The clonotype was recovered from a young man in good health. The sequenced sample was Tregs from blood. Taken with the paper, the label for cell subset or site translates to: regulatory CD4+ T cells. The CDR3 protein: CARRGQDNSPLHF. Read as DNA, the sequence is TGTGCCAGGAGGGGACAGGATAATTCACCCCTCCACTTT.